The 17 T cell receptor beta chains reported below all come from one sample, sequenced in a study of cytomegalovirus exposure and HLA in healthy donors. Only in-frame clones appear in the TCRdb table, and some are missing; sequencing was by immunoSEQ multiplex PCR. This sample yields some 84,000 clones, of which approximately 91% are seen a single time; 2% to 2.5% belongs to the top ten. Sample: PBMCs. These receptors were obtained from a man aged 25 to 45 in good health and CMV-seronegative.

The rearrangement links TRBV6-5 to TRBJ1-2; 9 nucleotides line up with TRBD1. The junction had 4 bases not matched to a gene; V was cut back by 9 bases and J by 8 bases. Per the germline V gene, CDR1 is MNHEY and CDR2 is SVGAGI. The length of the CDR3 is 11 residues. Written as DNA, the CDR3 is TGTGCCAGTACAGGGGGCGAGGGCTACACCTTC. It encodes CASTGGEGYTF.

This CDR3 is CASSLRQEETQYF. CDR3 coding DNA: TGTGCCAGCAGCTTGCGACAGGAAGAGACCCAGTACTTC. The V gene is TRBV5-4, the J gene TRBJ2-5; TRBD1 is a possible D gene (6 bases). Trimming pared 1 base from V and 3 bases from J, leaving 7 bases between. Germline V gives CDR1 SGHNT, CDR2 YYREEE (reference sequence). CDR3 size: 13 residues.

CDR3 DNA: TGTGCCAGCAGCCTTGGAGAATACGAGCAGTACTTC. Protein product: CASSLGEYEQYF. V and J are TRBV5-5 and TRBJ2-7; no clear D. From germline, CDR1 is SGHKS and CDR2 YYEKEE (reference sequence). The V end lost 4 bases, the J end lost 4 bases, and 9 bases lay between the germline ends. This CDR3 has 12 amino acids. Looking up the rest from reference TRBV5-5 and TRBJ2-7 gives the full variable domain: DAGVTQSPTHLIKTRGQQVTLRCSPISGHKSVSWYQQVLGQGPQFIFQYYEKEERGRGNFPDRFSARQFPNYSSELNVNALLLGDSALYLCASSLGEYEQYFGPGTRLTVT.

The sample holds one count of this clone. The chain combines TRBV6-6 with TRBJ1-2; TRBD1 aligns across 7 bases. Germline CDR1 MNHNY, CDR2 SVGAGI (reference sequence). CDR3 length equals 15 residues. The V and J ends lost 7 bases and 5 bases, in that order; junction bases with no gene match: 13. CDR3 residues: CASMNQGDKIYGYTF. The DNA of the CDR3 is TGTGCCAGCATGAATCAGGGGGACAAAATATATGGCTACACCTTC.

V and J are TRBV6-1 and TRBJ2-3; TRBD1 matches at 10 bases. The CDR3 is 15 residues long. Trimming removed 2 bases from V and 6 bases from J; junction bases left unmatched: 5. In germline, CDR1 is MNHNS, CDR2 SASEGT. The CDR3 DNA follows: TGTGCCAGCAGTGAATCCGGGACAGGGGTGGATACGCAGTATTTT. Translating it yields CASSESGTGVDTQYF.

V gene TRBV25-1 combines with J gene TRBJ2-1; 8 bases align to TRBD1. There are 18 residues in the CDR3. The V gene's germline CDR1 is MGHDK and CDR2 SYGVNS. V was clipped by 2 bases and J by 5 bases; unmatched bases: 14. CDR3 nucleotide sequence: TGTGCCAGCAGTGAAACCGGGACAACAGGGGGTTTCAACAATGAGCAGTTCTTC. This encodes CASSETGTTGGFNNEQFF.

This sequence joins TRBV20-1 and TRBJ1-5; D not resolved. The CDR3 runs 11 residues. The germline gives CDR1 DFQATT, CDR2 SNEGSKA (reference sequence). Trimming took 6 bases from V and 7 from J, leaving 10 bases between them. This CDR3 is CSARTGQPQHF. Here the CDR3 DNA reads TGCAGTGCACGGACTGGACAGCCCCAGCATTTT.

This clone was detected once. V usage is TRBV5-1 and J usage is TRBJ2-1, with TRBD2 identical over 14 bases. J gave up 6 bases and V 4 bases, and 3 bases lay outside the gene matches. Germline CDR1 SGHRS, CDR2 YFSETQ. CDR3 length: 15 amino acids. The CDR3: CASSPGTSGSNEQFF. CDR3 nucleotides: TGCGCCAGCAGCCCCGGGACTAGCGGGAGCAATGAGCAGTTCTTC.

CDR3 in DNA: TGCAGTGCTAGAGACCCCAATGGCTACACCTTC. It codes for CSARDPNGYTF. V usage is TRBV20-1 and J usage is TRBJ1-2, with unresolved D. V was pared by 0 bases and J by 6 bases, with 5 bases between. The length of the CDR3 is 11 residues. Germline loops: CDR1 DFQATT, CDR2 SNEGSKA (reference sequence).

The V call is TRBV6-5, the J call TRBJ2-7; the match to TRBD1 covers 10 bases. J lost 4 bases, V lost 6 bases, and 6 bases had no gene match. This CDR3 comprises 14 residues. Germline V gives CDR1 MNHEY, CDR2 SVGAGI. CDR3 DNA: TGTGCCAGCAGAGCCGGGACAGGGGTTTACGAGCAGTACTTC. This sequence encodes CASRAGTGVYEQYF.

The rearrangement uses TRBV28 and TRBJ2-2; 12 nucleotides align to TRBD1. The CDR3 covers 14 residues. J lost 6 bases, V lost 6 bases, and 2 bases had no gene match. CDR1 MDHEN and CDR2 SYDVKM come from the germline V gene. CDR3 sequence: CASRRDRGPGELFF. Here the CDR3 DNA reads TGTGCCAGCAGGAGGGACAGGGGGCCCGGGGAGCTGTTTTTT.

The rearrangement uses TRBV5-4 and TRBJ2-5, with D possibly matching TRBD1 (7 bases). V lost 5 bases and J 5 bases, leaving 19 bases between the germline ends. This CDR3 is built from 15 residues. CDR1 is SGHNT, CDR2 YYREEE, per germline (reference sequence). CDR3 amino acids: CASSTEGGGVETQYF. Here the CDR3 DNA reads TGTGCCAGCAGTACTGAAGGGGGCGGGGTGGAGACCCAGTACTTC.

This chain links TRBV15 with TRBJ1-6, with 7 positions matching TRBD1. CDR3 length equals 16 residues. The ends lost 0 bases at V and 7 bases at J; junction bases unmatched: 6. Germline values: CDR1 LNHNV, CDR2 YYDKDF (reference sequence). The CDR3 sequence is CATSRDGGTDNSPLHF. In DNA form, the CDR3 reads TGTGCCACCAGCAGAGATGGTGGGACAGACAATTCACCCCTCCACTTT.

This chain connects TRBV7-2 to TRBJ1-3; D gene ambiguous. The CDR3 consists of 14 residues. Trimming shortened V by 0 bases and J by 9 bases, and 12 bases separated the two germline ends. CDR1 is SGHTA, CDR2 FQGNSA, per germline. The CDR3 reads CASSLAFPGGTIYF. DNA of the CDR3: TGTGCCAGCAGCTTAGCATTCCCCGGCGGCACCATATATTTT.

The chain links TRBV6-1 to TRBJ1-2, with 9 bases that match TRBD1. The length of the CDR3 is 14 residues. Trimming took 2 bases from V and 8 from J; bases not matched to a gene: 6. Germline values: CDR1 MNHNS, CDR2 SASEGT. The CDR3 coding sequence is TGTGCCAGCAGTGAAAGGGACAGGGTTGAGGGCTACACCTTC. This sequence encodes CASSERDRVEGYTF.

The chain recombines TRBV7-9 with TRBJ1-1, with a possible D match to TRBD1 (6 bases). Germline V gene data show CDR1 as SEHNR and CDR2 as FQNEAQ (reference sequence). CDR3 length equals 15 residues. V was clipped by 0 bases and J by 3 bases, with 11 bases between them. Here the CDR3 DNA reads TGTGCCAGCAGCTTAGCCGGGGGGCAGGACACTGAAGCTTTCTTT. This encodes CASSLAGGQDTEAFF.

The V and J genes are TRBV27 and TRBJ2-1, with 11 bases that match TRBD2. V shed 5 bases and J 7 bases; nucleotides not matched to a gene: 10. CDR1 is MNHEY, CDR2 SMNVEV, per germline (reference sequence). The CDR3 is made up of 16 amino acids. The CDR3 DNA reads TGTGCCAGCAGTCTTGGCGTAGCGGGGGGGACAAATGAGCAGTTCTTC. This gives the protein CASSLGVAGGTNEQFF.